The 23 T cell receptor beta chains below come from one sample, sequenced in a study of blood T cell repertoires in COVID-19. TCRdb's copy holds only in-frame clones and misses some; the assay was immunoSEQ multiplex PCR. Of 150,000 to 200,000 clones listed, 86% were seen once; the top ten hold approximately 10%. Sequenced sample: peripheral blood. The receptor source for this set is a woman aged 60-70 years with COVID-19, enrolled during active disease.

In this sample, this clone turned up once. This rearrangement joins TRBV7-3 to TRBJ2-2, with TRBD1 identical over 8 bases. Trimming at V came to 1 base and at J to 4 bases, leaving 2 bases not matched to a gene. Per germline, CDR1 SGHTA and CDR2 FQGTGA. This CDR3 comprises 15 residues. The chain's CDR3 is CASSLITGGTGELFF. CDR3 DNA: TGTGCCAGCAGCTTAATTACAGGGGGCACCGGGGAGCTGTTTTTT.

The chain carries TRBV9 and TRBJ2-7; 8 bases are a match to TRBD1. With 0 bases clipped from V and 5 bases from J, the junction kept 7 bases outside the gene matches. The CDR3 consists of 15 residues. Looked up from germline, CDR1 is SGDLS and CDR2 is YYNGEE. CDR3 sequence reads: CASSVDPGGSDEQYF. Written as DNA, the CDR3 is TGTGCCAGCAGCGTAGACCCAGGGGGCTCGGACGAGCAGTACTTC.

V is TRBV9 and J is TRBJ2-1; 8 bases align to TRBD2. V was clipped by 4 bases and J by 4 bases; unmatched bases: 7. The CDR3 is 15 amino acids. CDR1 and CDR2 (germline): SGDLS, YYNGEE. CDR3 region: CASSSRLALYNEQFF. CDR3 nucleotide sequence: TGTGCCAGCAGCTCGCGACTAGCGCTTTACAATGAGCAGTTCTTC.

This chain joins TRBV6-2 or TRBV6-3 and TRBJ2-7; 9 positions match TRBD2. The CDR3 has 15 amino acids. The V and J ends lost 2 bases and 7 bases, in that order; junction bases with no gene match: 9. CDR1 MNHEY and CDR2 SVGEGT come from the germline V gene. CDR3 sequence reads: CASSYPTRLAGEQYF. DNA for the CDR3: TGTGCCAGCAGTTACCCCACACGTCTAGCGGGGGAGCAGTACTTC.

Remarks on this clone: The junction departs from germline at one end; a sequencing error may be responsible. The chain is built from TRBV7-9 and TRBJ2-7; D perhaps matches TRBD2 (6 bases). The CDR3 spans 13 residues. CDR1 is SEHNR and CDR2 is FQNEAQ in the germline V gene (reference sequence). CDR3 DNA sequence: TGTGCCAGCACCGCAACTAGCTCCCACGAGCAGTACTTC. This gives the protein CASTATSSHEQYF.

The chain's CDR3 is CASSVTGTGNQPQHF. CDR3 in DNA: TGTGCCAGCAGCGTGACCGGGACAGGGAATCAGCCCCAGCATTTT. The rearrangement joins TRBV6-5 to TRBJ1-5, with 9 positions matching TRBD1. Germline-derived CDR1 and CDR2 are MNHEY and SVGAGI. With V trimmed by 6 bases and J by 4 bases, 7 bases remained unmatched. The CDR3 is 15 residues long.

The rearrangement uses TRBV7-8 and TRBJ1-2; D possibly corresponds to TRBD1 (5 bases). V shed 1 base and J shed 4 bases, with 10 bases lying between them. The V gene's germline CDR1 is SGHVS and CDR2 FQNEAQ. The CDR3 spans 14 residues. The CDR3 sequence: CASSLGQGVYGYTF. In nucleotides, the CDR3 is TGTGCCAGCAGCTTAGGACAAGGGGTCTATGGCTACACCTTC.

The V call is TRBV6-2 or TRBV6-3, the J call TRBJ2-4; D is possibly TRBD2 (6 bases). This CDR3 contains 17 residues. Germline CDR1 and CDR2: MNHEY and SVGEGT. Trimming took off 0 bases at V and 3 bases at J, with 15 bases between the two ends. This CDR3 is CASSYSVTAGNKNIQYF. The CDR3 DNA follows: TGTGCCAGCAGTTACTCGGTAACGGCGGGGAACAAAAACATTCAGTACTTC.

J is TRBJ1-1 and V is TRBV9, with TRBD1 matching 7 bases. Germline CDR1 and CDR2: SGDLS and YYNGEE. With V trimmed by 4 bases and J by 5 bases, 14 bases remained unmatched. The CDR3 runs to 16 residues. The CDR3 coding sequence is TGTGCCAGCAGCCCAAACAACGACAGGGTGGGTACTGAAGCTTTCTTT. It translates to CASSPNNDRVGTEAFF.

The V gene is TRBV6-5, the J gene TRBJ1-4; 7 nucleotides match TRBD1. The CDR3 is 15 amino acids. CDR1 is MNHEY, CDR2 SVGAGI, per germline. With 1 base clipped from V and 5 bases from J, the junction kept 4 bases outside the gene matches. The CDR3 nucleotides read TGTGCCAGCAGTTACTTCCGACAGGGAAATGAAAAACTGTTTTTT. Encoded protein: CASSYFRQGNEKLFF.

The V and J genes are TRBV12-3 or TRBV12-4 and TRBJ2-5; D might be TRBD2 (6 bases). Trimming cost V 6 bases and J 2 bases, with 10 bases left between them. This CDR3 is 13 amino acids long. DNA for the CDR3: TGTGCCAGCAGCCGGGACTCACAAGAGACCCAGTACTTC. This sequence encodes CASSRDSQETQYF.

The chain has TRBV9 and TRBJ1-4; D is perhaps TRBD1 (6 bases). V was cut by 4 bases and J by 0 bases, with 10 bases left in between. The CDR3 has 15 residues. The V gene's germline CDR1 is SGDLS and CDR2 YYNGEE. CDR3 nucleotide sequence: TGTGCCAGCAGCCCCTCAGGGGCAACTAATGAAAAACTGTTTTTT. Translation gives CASSPSGATNEKLFF.

The chain recombines TRBV5-1 with TRBJ2-1, with 7 bases fitting TRBD1. The CDR3 runs 15 residues. With 4 bases clipped from V and 4 bases from J, the junction kept 8 bases outside the gene matches. The germline V gene has CDR1 SGHRS and CDR2 YFSETQ. The CDR3 DNA reads as TGCGCCAGCAGCGCCTCCGGGACAGAGTACAATGAGCAGTTCTTC. Residues: CASSASGTEYNEQFF.

This chain uses TRBV25-1 with TRBJ1-4; a weak D match, TRBD1 (6 bases). Germline values: CDR1 MGHDK, CDR2 SYGVNS. V lost 3 bases and J lost 5, with 10 bases in between. The CDR3 extends over 14 amino acids. The CDR3 sequence is CASSDFGGNEKLFF. The CDR3 DNA reads TGTGCCAGCAGTGATTTTGGGGGCAATGAAAAACTGTTTTTT.

The rearrangement uses TRBV5-8 and TRBJ1-2; 7 nucleotides line up with TRBD1. CDR1 SGHTS and CDR2 YDEGEE come from the germline V gene. V trimming: 0 bases; J trimming: 8 bases; junction bases outside the gene matches: 4. CDR3 length: 13 amino acids. CDR3 in DNA: TGTGCCAGCAGCTTGGGACAGGGACTCGGCTACACCTTC. The encoded protein is CASSLGQGLGYTF. The complete variable domain, with remaining parts taken from reference TRBV5-8 and TRBJ1-2, reads EAGVTQSPTHLIKTRGQQATLRCSPISGHTSVYWYQQALGLGLQFLLWYDEGEERNRGNFPPRFSGRQFPNYSSELNVNALELEDSALYLCASSLGQGLGYTFGSGTRLTVV.

This sequence joins TRBV7-9 and TRBJ2-6; no clear D. V was pared by 1 base and J by 3 bases, with 7 bases between. CDR3 length equals 15 residues. Germline CDR1 is SEHNR and CDR2 is FQNEAQ (reference sequence). The CDR3 DNA sequence: TGTGCCAGCAGCTTAGTAATTAGTGGGGCCAACGTCCTGACTTTC. Translation gives CASSLVISGANVLTF.

V and J are TRBV12-3 or TRBV12-4 and TRBJ1-1; tentative D call: TRBD1 (5 bases). Trimming took off 6 bases at V and 6 bases at J, with 14 bases between the two ends. The CDR3 consists of 13 residues. The CDR3, as DNA: TGTGCCAGCAGGGACCCCGGGGGGTCTGAAGCTTTCTTT. Translated, it gives CASRDPGGSEAFF.

The chain combines TRBV11-2 with TRBJ1-1; TRBD1 agrees at 8 bases. CDR1 is SGHAT, CDR2 FQNNGV, per germline. V shed 6 bases, J shed 6 bases, and the junction held 9 bases outside the gene matches. CDR3 length equals 14 residues. Here the CDR3 DNA reads TGTGCCAGCAGTTTCCAGGGGGCGCGTGCTGAAGCTTTCTTT. Translation gives CASSFQGARAEAFF.

This chain links TRBV28 with TRBJ1-2; TRBD1 agrees at 10 bases. CDR1 and CDR2 (germline): MDHEN, SYDVKM. Trimming took 9 bases from V and 2 from J; bases not matched to a gene: 3. CDR3 length equals 13 residues. The CDR3 region is CASRQGANYGYTF. The CDR3 nucleotides are TGTGCCAGTAGACAGGGGGCGAACTATGGCTACACCTTC.

This clone was counted once. This chain connects TRBV6-6 to TRBJ1-2; D is unclear. V lost 5 bases and J 4 bases, leaving 11 bases between the germline ends. The CDR3 has 13 residues. Germline CDR1 is MNHNY and CDR2 is SVGAGI (reference sequence). The CDR3 sequence is CASSPDISYGYTF. In nucleotides, the CDR3 is TGTGCCAGCAGTCCAGACATATCCTATGGCTACACCTTC.

The chain couples TRBV4-1 to TRBJ2-7; 7 positions agree with TRBD1. V was clipped by 4 bases and J by 2 bases; unmatched bases: 8. This CDR3 region has 15 residues. Germline V gene sequence: CDR1 MGHRA, CDR2 YSYEKL. The DNA for the CDR3 is TGCGCCAGCAGCCCCTTCTTGGGACAGACCTACGAGCAGTACTTC. Its translation is CASSPFLGQTYEQYF.

The V and J genes are TRBV5-1 and TRBJ2-2; 14 bases fit TRBD2. The length of the CDR3 is 17 residues. After removal of 4 bases from V and 4 bases from J, the junction contained 6 bases not matched to a gene. CDR1 SGHRS and CDR2 YFSETQ come from the germline V gene. CDR3 coding DNA: TGCGCCAGCAGCCCCGGACTAGCGGGAGGCAGCACCGGGGAGCTGTTTTTT. Its protein is CASSPGLAGGSTGELFF.

The rearrangement uses TRBV5-6 and TRBJ2-7; D gene unclear. The CDR3 is made up of 13 amino acids. Germline assignment: CDR1 SGHDT and CDR2 YYEEEE. Trimming pared 3 bases from V and 3 bases from J, leaving 10 bases between. The CDR3 nucleotides read TGTGCCAGCAGCTCTACCCCCGACTACGAGCAGTACTTC. Translating gives CASSSTPDYEQYF. Full variable domain (missing parts from reference TRBV5-6 and TRBJ2-7): DAGVTQSPTHLIKTRGQQVTLRCSPKSGHDTVSWYQQALGQGPQFIFQYYEEEERQRGNFPDRFSGHQFPNYSSELNVNALLLGDSALYLCASSSTPDYEQYFGPGTRLTVT.